This T cell receptor beta chain was captured by sequencing in a study of cytomegalovirus exposure and HLA in healthy donors. Study conclusions and caveats: Some TCR beta chains (approximately 180 of them) were listed as cytomegalovirus-associated.

Both 60 Vbeta primers and 13 Jbeta primers went into the PCR. Sequencing was performed with immunoSEQ multiplex PCR; in TCRdb, only in-frame clones are kept and a portion is missing. This table holds about 190,000 clones, almost 80% found once. Comments on this clone: Its antigen is undetermined.

The CDR3 has 15 residues. Trimming cost V 8 bases and J 4 bases, with 18 bases left between them. CDR1 is SNHLY and CDR2 is FYNNEI in the germline V gene. The TCR comes from a woman younger than 35 in good health and CMV-seronegative. The chain recombines TRBV2 with TRBJ1-5; D remains ambiguous. Sequenced input: PBMCs. The CDR3 region is CASVENGRDNQPQHF. In DNA, the CDR3 is TGTGCCAGCGTGGAGAATGGCAGAGATAATCAGCCCCAGCATTTT.